These 9 T cell receptor beta chains share one sample of origin, sequenced in a study of regulatory T cells in long-lasting Graves disease. To make TCR beta libraries, researchers used iRepertoire HTBI primers and Arm-PCR of CDR3 regions. TCRdb itself ran the multiplex PCR reads through MiXCR, one entry per CDR3 protein. Here the sample spans 500,000 or so distinct CDR3 sequences, roughly 16% being singletons. The time point is: newly diagnosed GD, antithyroid drugs for less than 3 months. The TCR library was made from RNA that had been extracted from PBMCs in TRIzol. The same specimen was also included in a second study, on T cells in Graves' hyperthyroidism and ophthalmopathy.

The input for sequencing was peripheral blood mononuclear cells (PBMCs), taken at new diagnosis, from a patient treated with antithyroid drugs. The receptors originated from a woman aged 35-60 years with Graves disease.

This clonotype was detected only a few times. V usage is TRBV19 and J usage is TRBJ1-1; maybe TRBD1 (5 bases). The germline V and J ends were trimmed by 7 bases and 1 base, with 13 bases remaining between them. Per germline, CDR1 LNHDA and CDR2 SQIVND (reference sequence). This CDR3 is 14 amino acids long. CDR3 nucleotide sequence: TGTGCCAGTACCCTTGGGGGGGGGAACACTGAAGCTTTCTTT. Amino acids: CASTLGGGNTEAFF. The full variable domain, its missing parts supplied by reference TRBV19 and TRBJ1-1, is DGGITQSPKYLFRKEGQNVTLSCEQNLNHDAMYWYRQDPGQGLRLIYYSQIVNDFQKGDIAEGYSVSREKKESFPLTVTSAQKNPTAFYLCASTLGGGNTEAFFGQGTRLTVV.

This clonotype was counted only a few times. This chain uses TRBV4-1 with TRBJ2-6; D is unresolved. Germline V gives CDR1 MGHRA, CDR2 YSYEKL. V was pared by 0 bases and J by 2 bases, with 8 bases between. The CDR3 is 16 amino acids. The CDR3 nucleotides read TGCGCCAGCAGCCAAGACCCCGGAGCTGGGGCCAACGTCCTGACTTTC. Its protein is CASSQDPGAGANVLTF.

This clonotype was counted at least ten times. The J gene is TRBJ2-3, the V gene TRBV12-3 or TRBV12-4; D gene uncertain. V was pared by 3 bases and J by 4 bases, with 11 bases between. This CDR3 region has 14 residues. CDR3 in amino acids: CASSFGDFPDTQYF. Here the CDR3 DNA reads TGTGCCAGCAGTTTTGGGGATTTTCCAGATACGCAGTATTTT.

This clonotype was counted ten times or more. The rearrangement links TRBV12-3 or TRBV12-4 to TRBJ1-4, with D maybe TRBD1 (6 bases). The CDR3 spans 14 residues. The V end lost 1 base, the J end lost 8 bases, and 11 bases lay between the germline ends. CDR3 region: CASSLGGAGEKLFF. The CDR3 DNA is TGTGCCAGCAGTTTAGGGGGGGCAGGGGAAAAACTGTTTTTT.

The chain recombines TRBV6-1 with TRBJ2-6, with a weak D call TRBD1 (6 bases). CDR3 length equals 16 residues. In germline, CDR1 is MNHNS, CDR2 SASEGT. The V gene lost 7 bases and the J gene lost 0 bases, with 13 bases spanning the gap. The CDR3 is CASTPRGSSGANVLTF. The CDR3 bases are TGTGCCAGCACCCCAAGGGGGTCCTCTGGGGCCAACGTCCTGACTTTC.

The table lists this clonotype with a few counts. CDR3 protein: CASGWLKNEKLFF. As DNA, the CDR3 is TGTGCCAGCGGGTGGCTTAAGAACGAAAAACTGTTTTTT. The chain is built from TRBV6-1 and TRBJ1-4; D unresolved. CDR1 is MNHNS, CDR2 SASEGT, per germline. V lost 8 bases and J 8 bases, leaving 15 bases between the germline ends. The CDR3 is 13 residues long.

The chain couples TRBV6-2 or TRBV6-3 to TRBJ1-1; D is possibly TRBD1 (6 bases). The V gene's germline CDR1 is MNHEY and CDR2 SVGEGT. The CDR3 length is 14 residues. The V gene lost 0 bases and the J gene lost 1 base, with 6 bases spanning the gap. The chain's CDR3 is CASSYSGANTEAFF. DNA for the CDR3: TGTGCCAGCAGTTACTCGGGGGCGAACACTGAAGCTTTCTTT.

V is TRBV3-1 and J is TRBJ1-2, with unresolved D. CDR1 LGHDT and CDR2 YNNKEL come from the germline V gene (reference sequence). The CDR3 length is 12 residues. The V end lost 4 bases, the J end lost 8 bases, and 11 bases lay between the germline ends. The CDR3 bases are TGTGCCAGCAGCCGCCAGGCACAGGGCTACACCTTC. Protein product: CASSRQAQGYTF.

This clonotype was seen many times. The chain joins TRBV18 to TRBJ1-1; D is uncertain. The CDR3 loop spans 13 amino acids. Trimming removed 8 bases at V and 1 base at J, with 11 bases between. Looked up from germline, CDR1 is KGHSH and CDR2 is LQKENI. The CDR3 nucleotides are TGTGCCAGCAGTCCAGACACGAACACTGAAGCTTTCTTT. Residues: CASSPDTNTEAFF.